Shown below are 30 T cell receptor beta chains from a single sample sequenced in a study of blood T cell repertoires in COVID-19. The table came from immunoSEQ multiplex PCR; TCRdb's copy has only in-frame clones and leaves some out. The data hold around 280,000 clones, with about 83% observed a single time. Sequenced: PBMCs or T cells enriched from blood (not recorded which). These receptors originate from a woman in her thirties or forties who had recovered from COVID-19.

By its share, this clone is large (0.1 to 1%). Different DNA sequences within this sample yield the same CDR3. This sequence joins TRBV24-1 and TRBJ2-1, with 9 bases aligning to TRBD2. CDR3 size: 16 residues. The germline gives CDR1 KGHDR, CDR2 SFDVKD. J lost 7 bases, V lost 3 bases, and 9 bases had no gene match. Written as DNA, the CDR3 is TGTGCCACCAGTGATGGGGGGCGGGAGGGCCTAAATGAGCAGTTCTTC. This codes for CATSDGGREGLNEQFF.

The V and J genes are TRBV28 and TRBJ2-5, with 8 bases fitting TRBD1. Losses at the gene ends were 7 bases for V and 3 bases for J; bases not matched to a gene: 13. CDR3 length: 16 residues. The germline V gene has CDR1 MDHEN and CDR2 SYDVKM. The CDR3 spells CASNSRDRTGEETQYF. CDR3 nucleotide sequence: TGTGCCAGCAACTCCCGGGACAGGACCGGGGAAGAGACCCAGTACTTC.

This chain joins TRBV15 and TRBJ2-2; 9 nucleotides line up with TRBD2. This CDR3 is 21 amino acids long. Trimming cost V 3 bases and J 4 bases; bases outside gene matches: 21. The germline gives CDR1 LNHNV, CDR2 YYDKDF (reference sequence). The CDR3 sequence: CATSSFGLIGGRASGTGELFF. DNA of the CDR3: TGTGCCACCAGCAGCTTTGGGTTAATAGGCGGGAGGGCCTCGGGCACCGGGGAGCTGTTTTTT.

The genes are TRBV19 and TRBJ1-6; 8 nucleotides match TRBD1. This CDR3 has 15 residues. CDR1 LNHDA and CDR2 SQIVND come from the germline V gene (reference sequence). Germline trimming cut 4 bases from V and 9 bases from J; bases unmatched to any gene: 8. CDR3 bases: TGTGCCAGTAGTAACCGACAGGGGAATGGTTCACCCCTCCACTTT. It specifies CASSNRQGNGSPLHF. The variable domain in full, with the rest retrieved from reference TRBV19 and TRBJ1-6, is DGGITQSPKYLFRKEGQNVTLSCEQNLNHDAMYWYRQDPGQGLRLIYYSQIVNDFQKGDIAEGYSVSREKKESFPLTVTSAQKNPTAFYLCASSNRQGNGSPLHFGNGTRLTVT.

V gene TRBV28 combines with J gene TRBJ2-5; TRBD2 agrees at 7 bases. Trimming cost V 4 bases and J 4 bases; bases outside gene matches: 12. The CDR3 runs to 16 residues. Germline loops: CDR1 MDHEN, CDR2 SYDVKM. CDR3 sequence reads: CASSSPLAADLETQYF. The CDR3 nucleotides are TGTGCCAGCAGTTCCCCCCTAGCGGCTGACTTAGAGACCCAGTACTTC.

This clone was observed a single time. The V and J genes are TRBV24-1 and TRBJ2-3, with TRBD2 identical over 8 bases. There are 14 residues in the CDR3. From germline, CDR1 is KGHDR and CDR2 SFDVKD. Germline trimming cut 3 bases from V and 4 bases from J; bases unmatched to any gene: 2. The CDR3 DNA follows: TGTGCCACCAGTGATCGGGGACTAGCAGATACGCAGTATTTT. Translated, it gives CATSDRGLADTQYF.

V gene TRBV7-9 combines with J gene TRBJ2-1, with 10 bases matching TRBD2. The CDR3 is made up of 15 amino acids. Germline CDR1 reads SEHNR; CDR2 reads FQNEAQ (reference sequence). Trimming took 4 bases from V and 12 from J; bases not matched to a gene: 12. In DNA form, the CDR3 reads TGTGCCAGCAGCTCCAAGAAAGGACTAGCGGATTGGCAGTTCTTC. Its translation: CASSSKKGLADWQFF. Drawing the rest from reference TRBV7-9 and TRBJ2-1, the complete variable domain is DTGVSQNPRHKITKRGQNVTFRCDPISEHNRLYWYRQTLGQGPEFLTYFQNEAQLEKSRLLSDRFSAERPKGSFSTLEIQRTEQGDSAMYLCASSSKKGLADWQFFGPGTRLTVL.

This chain links TRBV7-3 with TRBJ2-1; 10 bases fit TRBD2. With V trimmed by 2 bases and J by 10 bases, 8 bases remained unmatched. The CDR3 has 15 amino acids. CDR1 and CDR2 (germline): SGHTA, FQGTGA. As DNA, the CDR3 is TGTGCCAGCAGCTTAGCAGCGGGAGGGACGGGGGAGCAGTTCTTC. Translation: CASSLAAGGTGEQFF. The full variable domain, completed using reference TRBV7-3 and TRBJ2-1, is GAGVSQTPSNKVTEKGKYVELRCDPISGHTALYWYRQSLGQGPEFLIYFQGTGAADDSGLPNDRFFAVRPEGSVSTLKIQRTERGDSAVYLCASSLAAGGTGEQFFGPGTRLTVL.

This clone came up once. This rearrangement joins TRBV25-1 to TRBJ1-4; TRBD1 matches at 7 bases. CDR3 length equals 16 residues. V was pared by 2 bases and J by 2 bases, with 5 bases of the junction left unmatched. Germline CDR1 is MGHDK and CDR2 is SYGVNS. The CDR3 spells CASSETTGKTNEKLFF. The DNA of the CDR3 is TGTGCCAGCAGTGAAACGACAGGGAAGACTAATGAAAAACTGTTTTTT. Drawing the rest from reference TRBV25-1 and TRBJ1-4, the complete variable domain is EADIYQTPRYLVIGTGKKITLECSQTMGHDKMYWYQQDPGMELHLIHYSYGVNSTEKGDLSSESTVSRIRTEHFPLTLESARPSHTSQYLCASSETTGKTNEKLFFGSGTQLSVL.

The V and J genes are TRBV7-9 and TRBJ2-1, with D possibly matching TRBD2 (7 bases). The V gene's germline CDR1 is SEHNR and CDR2 FQNEAQ (reference sequence). The CDR3 is 15 amino acids. With 6 bases removed from V and 5 bases from J, the gap between germline ends came to 17 bases. The CDR3 spells CASREGGLPDNEQFF. The CDR3 nucleotides are TGTGCCAGCAGAGAAGGGGGACTACCAGACAATGAGCAGTTCTTC.

The chain joins TRBV30 to TRBJ1-5, with TRBD1 identical over 9 bases. This CDR3 is 16 amino acids long. Germline-derived CDR1 and CDR2 are GTSNPN and SVGIG (reference sequence). J gave up 3 bases and V 5 bases, and 11 bases lay outside the gene matches. The CDR3: CAWHDRDRDSNQPQHF. The CDR3 region has the DNA TGTGCCTGGCATGACCGGGACAGGGACTCCAATCAGCCCCAGCATTTT.

The CDR3 coding sequence is TGTGCCAGCAGCCGGACTGGGAACACTGAAGCTTTCTTT. It codes for CASSRTGNTEAFF. The rearrangement joins TRBV7-3 to TRBJ1-1; no clear D. Trimming shortened V by 5 bases and J by 1 base, and 8 bases separated the two germline ends. CDR1 and CDR2 (germline): SGHTA, FQGTGA. The CDR3 runs 13 residues.

The genes are TRBV7-2 and TRBJ1-6; 8 bases map to TRBD1. Germline values: CDR1 SGHTA, CDR2 FQGNSA. The CDR3 extends over 15 amino acids. J lost 5 bases, V lost 0 bases, and 0 bases had no gene match. For the CDR3, the DNA is TGTGCCAGCAGCTTAGCACAGGGGGATAATTCACCCCTCCACTTT. Residues: CASSLAQGDNSPLHF.

This chain connects TRBV28 to TRBJ2-3; D uncertain. The CDR3 extends over 15 amino acids. Germline V gives CDR1 MDHEN, CDR2 SYDVKM. V was clipped by 5 bases and J by 3 bases, with 15 bases between them. The CDR3 region has the DNA TGTGCCAGCAGTCAACCTCTCACCGGGACAGATACGCAGTATTTT. This translates into CASSQPLTGTDTQYF.

This rearrangement joins TRBV6-5 to TRBJ1-1; TRBD1 matches at 7 bases. J gave up 4 bases and V 5 bases, and 7 bases lay outside the gene matches. This CDR3 is built from 14 residues. Per germline, CDR1 MNHEY and CDR2 SVGAGI. The CDR3 coding sequence is TGTGCCAGCAGTACCGGGACAGCTCTCACTGAAGCTTTCTTT. This encodes CASSTGTALTEAFF.

The genes are TRBV11-3 and TRBJ2-1, with 7 nucleotides matching TRBD2. The germline V gene encodes CDR1 SGHNT and CDR2 YENEEA. Trimming cost V 3 bases and J 4 bases; bases outside gene matches: 3. This CDR3 is built from 14 residues. Here the CDR3 DNA reads TGTGCCAGCAGCTTCACGGGGGGATACAATGAGCAGTTCTTC. This gives the protein CASSFTGGYNEQFF. Supplemented by reference TRBV11-3 and TRBJ2-1, the full variable domain reads EAGVVQSPRYKIIEKKQPVAFWCNPISGHNTLYWYLQNLGQGPELLIRYENEEAVDDSQLPKDRFSAERLKGVDSTLKIQPAELGDSAVYLCASSFTGGYNEQFFGPGTRLTVL.

The chain uses TRBV6-5 and TRBJ1-1, with a possible D match to TRBD1 (6 bases). Germline-derived CDR1 and CDR2 are MNHEY and SVGAGI. Trimming removed 4 bases from V and 2 bases from J, with 17 bases in between. The CDR3 contains 16 residues. The CDR3 protein is CASSSTGLRGNTEAFF. DNA of the CDR3: TGTGCCAGCAGTTCTACAGGGTTAAGAGGAAACACTGAAGCTTTCTTT.

The chain combines TRBV18 with TRBJ1-1; D not certain. This CDR3 spans 12 amino acids. The V end was cut by 3 bases, the J end by 7 bases, with 9 bases between. The germline V gene encodes CDR1 KGHSH and CDR2 LQKENI. The CDR3 reads CASSPWEGEAFF. The CDR3 coding sequence is TGTGCCAGCTCACCCTGGGAGGGTGAAGCTTTCTTT.

V and J are TRBV19 and TRBJ1-1; 9 bases match TRBD1. This CDR3 comprises 16 residues. Germline V gives CDR1 LNHDA, CDR2 SQIVND (reference sequence). V was clipped by 1 base and J by 8 bases; unmatched bases: 11. The CDR3 nucleotides read TGTGCCAGTAGTATAGCCCAAACAGGGGGCGATGGGGAAGCTTTCTTT. It yields the protein CASSIAQTGGDGEAFF.

This chain uses TRBV12-5 with TRBJ2-1; TRBD1 matches 9 bases. The V segment lost 0 bases and the J segment 8 bases; nucleotides outside the gene matches: 8. The CDR3 runs 16 residues. Germline loops: CDR1 LGHNT, CDR2 FRNRAP. The CDR3 is CASGLVLGTGWDEQFF. DNA for the CDR3: TGTGCTAGTGGTTTGGTACTCGGGACAGGGTGGGATGAGCAGTTCTTC.

The chain employs TRBV9 and TRBJ1-4, with D maybe TRBD1 (5 bases). In germline, CDR1 is SGDLS, CDR2 YYNGEE. Trimming cost V 7 bases and J 1 base, with 11 bases left between them. The CDR3 length is 14 residues. The CDR3 nucleotides are TGTGCCAGCGCCTGGGGGGAAACTAATGAAAAACTGTTTTTT. Translation gives CASAWGETNEKLFF.

This chain uses TRBV7-9 with TRBJ2-2, with 10 bases fitting TRBD2. Germline V lookup: CDR1 SEHNR, CDR2 FQNEAQ (reference sequence). After removal of 5 bases from V and 2 bases from J, the junction contained 11 bases not matched to a gene. The CDR3 is 18 amino acids. CDR3 amino acids: CASSRGYSSGSNTGELFF. The CDR3 nucleotides are TGTGCCAGCAGCCGAGGATACTCTAGCGGGAGCAACACCGGGGAGCTGTTTTTT.

Points on this clone: Different DNA sequences within this sample yield the same CDR3. The chain joins TRBV7-2 to TRBJ2-1; no firm D call. CDR1 is SGHTA, CDR2 FQGNSA, per germline. Trimming took 3 bases from V and 0 from J, leaving 3 bases between them. The CDR3 totals 13 residues. CDR3 loop: CASSFSSYNEQFF. The CDR3 DNA is TGTGCCAGCAGCTTTAGCTCCTACAATGAGCAGTTCTTC.

The chain carries TRBV28 and TRBJ2-1; D unresolved. Trimming took 6 bases from V and 2 from J, leaving 11 bases between them. Looked up from germline, CDR1 is MDHEN and CDR2 is SYDVKM. The CDR3 is 14 residues long. In DNA, the CDR3 is TGTGCCAGCAGGCCCCAGGAAGCCTACAATGAGCAGTTCTTC. This codes for CASRPQEAYNEQFF.

V and J are TRBV18 and TRBJ1-2, with 7 bases aligning to TRBD1. The junction had 8 bases not matched to a gene; V was cut back by 3 bases and J by 1 base. This CDR3 has 16 amino acids. Germline V lookup: CDR1 KGHSH, CDR2 LQKENI. As DNA, the CDR3 is TGTGCCAGCTCACCGACGAAGGGGGCATTTAACTATGGCTACACCTTC. It codes for CASSPTKGAFNYGYTF.

The gene calls are TRBV19 and TRBJ2-5; 12 nucleotides match TRBD2. Germline V gene sequence: CDR1 LNHDA, CDR2 SQIVND (reference sequence). The junction had 2 bases not matched to a gene; V was cut back by 5 bases and J by 4 bases. CDR3 size: 14 residues. CDR3 region: CASSLTSGRETQYF. The DNA of the CDR3 is TGTGCCAGTAGTCTGACTAGCGGGAGAGAGACCCAGTACTTC. Looking up the rest from reference TRBV19 and TRBJ2-5 gives the full variable domain: DGGITQSPKYLFRKEGQNVTLSCEQNLNHDAMYWYRQDPGQGLRLIYYSQIVNDFQKGDIAEGYSVSREKKESFPLTVTSAQKNPTAFYLCASSLTSGRETQYFGPGTRLLVL.

The chain combines TRBV2 with TRBJ2-1; 10 bases agree with TRBD2. The CDR3 loop spans 14 amino acids. The J segment lost 8 bases and the V segment lost 4 bases, leaving 5 bases of the junction unmatched. Germline V gene sequence: CDR1 SNHLY, CDR2 FYNNEI. The CDR3 sequence is CASSGRLAGHEQFF. CDR3 nucleotide sequence: TGTGCCAGCAGTGGGAGACTAGCGGGCCATGAGCAGTTCTTC.

The rearrangement uses TRBV3-1 (or the pseudogene TRBV3-2) and TRBJ2-7; 12 nucleotides line up with TRBD2. The V gene end was trimmed by 1 base and the J gene end by 9 bases; junction bases not matched to a gene: 7. Germline loops: CDR1 LGHDT, CDR2 YNNKEL (reference sequence). The CDR3 extends over 15 amino acids. In DNA form, the CDR3 reads TGTGCCAGCAGCCAAGGACTAGCGGGAGCTGTTGGGCAGTACTTC. Protein: CASSQGLAGAVGQYF.

This chain uses TRBV19 with TRBJ2-2; TRBD2 might be the D (5 bases). The CDR3 runs to 17 residues. Germline V gene lookup returns CDR1 LNHDA and CDR2 SQIVND (reference sequence). Trimming removed 0 bases at V and 4 bases at J, with 15 bases between. The CDR3 region is CASSIEGEGVRTGELFF. CDR3 sequence (DNA): TGTGCCAGTAGTATAGAGGGAGAGGGAGTTCGCACCGGGGAGCTGTTTTTT.

V gene TRBV20-1 combines with J gene TRBJ2-4; D ambiguous. With 2 bases removed from V and 5 bases from J, the gap between germline ends came to 4 bases. The germline V gene encodes CDR1 DFQATT and CDR2 SNEGSKA (reference sequence). The CDR3 is 11 residues long. The CDR3 protein is CSARTENIQYF. The CDR3 coding sequence is TGCAGTGCTAGAACAGAAAACATTCAGTACTTC.